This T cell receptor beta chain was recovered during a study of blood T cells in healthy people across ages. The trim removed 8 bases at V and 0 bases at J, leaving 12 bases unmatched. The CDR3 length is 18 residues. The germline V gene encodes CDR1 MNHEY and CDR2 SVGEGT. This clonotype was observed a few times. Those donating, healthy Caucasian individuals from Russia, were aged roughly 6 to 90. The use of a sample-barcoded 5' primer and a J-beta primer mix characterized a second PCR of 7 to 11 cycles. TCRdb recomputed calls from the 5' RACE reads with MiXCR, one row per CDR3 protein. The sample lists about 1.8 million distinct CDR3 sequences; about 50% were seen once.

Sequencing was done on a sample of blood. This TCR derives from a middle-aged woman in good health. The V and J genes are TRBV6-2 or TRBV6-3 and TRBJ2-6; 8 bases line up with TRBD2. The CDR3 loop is CASQVAGQPASGANVLTF. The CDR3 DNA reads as TGTGCCAGCCAAGTAGCGGGACAACCAGCCTCTGGGGCCAACGTCCTGACTTTC.